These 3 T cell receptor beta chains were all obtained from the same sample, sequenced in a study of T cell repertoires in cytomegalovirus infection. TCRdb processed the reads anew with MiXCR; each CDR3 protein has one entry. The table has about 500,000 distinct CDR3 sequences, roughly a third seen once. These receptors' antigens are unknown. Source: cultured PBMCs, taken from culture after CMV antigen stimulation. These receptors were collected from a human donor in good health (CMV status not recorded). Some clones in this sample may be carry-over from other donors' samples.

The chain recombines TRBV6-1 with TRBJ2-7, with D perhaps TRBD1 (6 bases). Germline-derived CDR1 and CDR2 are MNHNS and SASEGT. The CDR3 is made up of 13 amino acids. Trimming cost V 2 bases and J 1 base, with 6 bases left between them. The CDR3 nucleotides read TGTGCCAGCAGTGAAACAGGGTCCTACGAGCAGTACGTC. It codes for CASSETGSYEQYV.

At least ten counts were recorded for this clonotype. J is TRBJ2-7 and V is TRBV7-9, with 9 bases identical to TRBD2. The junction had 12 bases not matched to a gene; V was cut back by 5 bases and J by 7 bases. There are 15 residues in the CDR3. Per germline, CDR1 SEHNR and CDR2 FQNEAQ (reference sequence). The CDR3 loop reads CASSAGGDKPKEQYF. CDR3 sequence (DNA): TGTGCCAGCAGCGCGGGGGGGGACAAGCCGAAAGAGCAGTACTTC.

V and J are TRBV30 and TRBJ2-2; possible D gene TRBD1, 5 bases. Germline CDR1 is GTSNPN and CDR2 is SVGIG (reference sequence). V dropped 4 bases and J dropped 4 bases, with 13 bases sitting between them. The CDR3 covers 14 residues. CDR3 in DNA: TGTGCCTGGACTCTGAAGGGGTTCACCGGGGAGCTGTTTTTT. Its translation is CAWTLKGFTGELFF.